One and the same sample provided the 26 T cell receptor beta chains below, sequenced in a study of T cell changes during pregnancy in multiple sclerosis. Sequenced by immunoSEQ multiplex PCR; TCRdb stores in-frame clones only, minus some. The table records 30,000 to 40,000 clones, around 89% of them present only once. The sample consisted of CD4+ T cells from peripheral blood mononuclear cells, taken in the second trimester of pregnancy. These receptors were collected from a female donor with multiple sclerosis, enrolled in a pregnancy study.

The chain combines TRBV29-1 with TRBJ2-1; tentative D call: TRBD2 (5 bases). The CDR3 sequence is 16 residues long. CDR1 and CDR2 (germline): SQVTM, ANQGSEA. Trimming pared 3 bases from V and 6 bases from J, leaving 21 bases between. The CDR3 region is CSVDTPGPNAGNEQFF. CDR3 DNA sequence: TGCAGCGTTGATACCCCTGGACCGAACGCGGGCAATGAGCAGTTCTTC.

This sequence joins TRBV7-2 and TRBJ2-1; 9 bases map to TRBD2. This CDR3 region has 15 residues. Per germline, CDR1 SGHTA and CDR2 FQGNSA. V shed 1 base and J 5 bases; nucleotides not matched to a gene: 3. The CDR3 DNA reads TGTGCCAGCAGCTTAGAAGCTAGCGGGGACAATGAGCAGTTCTTC. Translating gives CASSLEASGDNEQFF.

The rearrangement uses TRBV9 and TRBJ2-5, with TRBD1 matching over 8 bases. CDR3 length: 16 amino acids. Germline CDR1 SGDLS, CDR2 YYNGEE. V trimming: 3 bases; J trimming: 1 base; junction bases outside the gene matches: 8. Here the CDR3 DNA reads TGTGCCAGCAGCGCCGCCGCAGGGGGCAGCCAAGAGACCCAGTACTTC. This sequence encodes CASSAAAGGSQETQYF.

V gene TRBV2 combines with J gene TRBJ1-5, with D hard to call. Trimming cost V 1 base and J 0 bases, with 7 bases left between them. The CDR3 extends over 15 amino acids. Germline CDR1 reads SNHLY; CDR2 reads FYNNEI. CDR3 nucleotide sequence: TGTGCCAGCAGTGAAGGACATAATAGCAATCAGCCCCAGCATTTT. This encodes CASSEGHNSNQPQHF.

This clone showed up just once. The chain joins TRBV7-3 to TRBJ1-1, with TRBD1 matching over 7 bases. V lost 4 bases, J lost 0 bases, and 2 bases stayed unmatched. Looked up from germline, CDR1 is SGHTA and CDR2 is FQGTGA. The CDR3 extends over 14 amino acids. CDR3 sequence reads: CASSSGQMNTEAFF. CDR3 DNA sequence: TGTGCCAGCAGCTCGGGACAGATGAACACTGAAGCTTTCTTT.

The chain is built from TRBV23-1 and TRBJ2-1; TRBD2 is a possible D gene (5 bases). TRBV23-1 is annotated as an ORF whose role is uncertain. The CDR3 spans 17 residues. The V end lost 0 bases, the J end lost 6 bases, and 18 bases lay between the germline ends. The CDR3 sequence is CASSQSGAPLSLNEQFF. In nucleotides, the CDR3 is TGCGCCAGCAGTCAATCGGGAGCGCCGCTTAGTCTCAATGAGCAGTTCTTC.

V and J are TRBV9 and TRBJ2-5; 8 positions match TRBD2. The CDR3 consists of 15 residues. V trimming: 3 bases; J trimming: 4 bases; junction bases outside the gene matches: 8. Per the germline V gene, CDR1 is SGDLS and CDR2 is YYNGEE. CDR3 nucleotides: TGTGCCAGCAGCGCAGGACTAGCCAGGACAGAGACCCAGTACTTC. Translated: CASSAGLARTETQYF. Full variable domain (outside the CDR3, taken from reference TRBV9 and TRBJ2-5): DSGVTQTPKHLITATGQRVTLRCSPRSGDLSVYWYQQSLDQGLQFLIQYYNGEERAKGNILERFSAQQFPDLHSELNLSSLELGDSALYFCASSAGLARTETQYFGPGTRLLVL.

The chain uses TRBV21-1 and TRBJ2-5; no check of the table's D call, TRBD1, against the DNA was made. TRBV21-1 has pseudogene status. The CDR3 has 16 residues. The CDR3 nucleotides read TGTGCCAGCAGCTTCCGGACACCAAATTACCAAGAGACCCAGTACTTC. Translation gives CASSFRTPNYQETQYF.

This chain connects TRBV4-1 to TRBJ2-1; the match to TRBD2 covers 13 bases. With V trimmed by 1 base and J by 5 bases, 2 bases remained unmatched. The CDR3 is made up of 16 amino acids. Germline V gene sequence: CDR1 MGHRA, CDR2 YSYEKL. CDR3 loop: CASSQAGLAGNNEQFF. CDR3 nucleotide sequence: TGCGCCAGCAGCCAAGCGGGACTAGCGGGAAACAATGAGCAGTTCTTC.

The CDR3 sequence: CASSLAQTYTEAFF. CDR3 DNA sequence: TGTGCCAGCAGCTTAGCGCAAACTTACACTGAAGCTTTCTTT. The V gene is TRBV7-9, the J gene TRBJ1-1, with D hard to call. Germline CDR1 SEHNR, CDR2 FQNEAQ (reference sequence). V lost 0 bases to trimming and J lost 3 bases, with 8 bases between them. This CDR3 has 14 amino acids.

This clone came up once. The gene calls are TRBV2 and TRBJ2-1, with 7 bases lining up with TRBD2. The CDR3 loop spans 13 amino acids. CDR1 and CDR2 from the germline V gene are SNHLY and FYNNEI. The junction had 6 bases not matched to a gene; V was cut back by 7 bases and J by 6 bases. The CDR3 region is CASTLWGGNEQFF. The CDR3, as DNA: TGTGCCAGCACCCTATGGGGGGGCAATGAGCAGTTCTTC.

In its sample, this clone was seen once. The V and J genes are TRBV15 and TRBJ2-5; the D is unclear. V shed 3 bases and J shed 5 bases, with 13 bases lying between them. Germline CDR1 is LNHNV and CDR2 is YYDKDF (reference sequence). The CDR3 contains 14 residues. The CDR3 region is CATSSPNAGETQYF. CDR3 nucleotides: TGTGCCACCAGCAGCCCCAACGCCGGGGAGACCCAGTACTTC.

The chain carries TRBV4-3 and TRBJ1-1; D is uncertain. This CDR3 comprises 14 residues. Germline V gene sequence: CDR1 LGHNA, CDR2 YSLEER. V was cut by 1 base and J by 5 bases, with 11 bases left in between. The CDR3: CASSQVRVGTEAFF. CDR3 DNA: TGCGCCAGCAGCCAAGTGCGGGTCGGTACTGAAGCTTTCTTT.

This clone was detected a few times. The V and J genes are TRBV19 and TRBJ1-1, with D perhaps matching TRBD1 (5 bases). The CDR3 runs 13 residues. CDR1 and CDR2 (germline): LNHDA, SQIVND (reference sequence). Trimming removed 9 bases from V and 3 bases from J, with 14 bases in between. CDR3 in amino acids: CASKYDRDTEAFF. The DNA for the CDR3 is TGTGCCAGCAAGTATGACAGAGACACTGAAGCTTTCTTT. Using reference TRBV19 and TRBJ1-1 for the parts outside the CDR3, the full variable domain is DGGITQSPKYLFRKEGQNVTLSCEQNLNHDAMYWYRQDPGQGLRLIYYSQIVNDFQKGDIAEGYSVSREKKESFPLTVTSAQKNPTAFYLCASKYDRDTEAFFGQGTRLTVV.

V gene TRBV29-1 combines with J gene TRBJ2-2; D possibly corresponds to TRBD1 (5 bases). The germline V gene has CDR1 SQVTM and CDR2 ANQGSEA. V was trimmed by 7 bases and J by 1 base, leaving 7 bases between them. The CDR3 extends over 12 amino acids. CDR3 coding DNA: TGCAGCGGTGGACAGAACACCGGGGAGCTGTTTTTT. Translated: CSGGQNTGELFF.

This clone came up once. This chain uses TRBV10-3 with TRBJ1-1, with TRBD1 identical over 7 bases. The germline CDR1 and CDR2 sequences are ENHRY and SYGVKD. The CDR3 runs 13 residues. Trimming removed 4 bases from V and 8 bases from J; junction bases left unmatched: 7. The DNA of the CDR3 is TGTGCCATCAGTGTTACAGGGGAAGCGGAAGCTTTCTTT. This encodes CAISVTGEAEAFF.

A single count supports this clone. This chain joins TRBV6-1 and TRBJ2-1, with 8 bases that match TRBD2. Germline CDR1 MNHNS, CDR2 SASEGT. The CDR3 is made up of 11 amino acids. The junction had 3 bases not matched to a gene; V was cut back by 3 bases and J by 14 bases. The CDR3 region has the DNA TGTGCCAGCAGTGAGCGGGGGGAGGAGTTCTTC. This gives the protein CASSERGEEFF.

The count of this clone is one. The rearrangement uses TRBV19 and TRBJ2-1, with 8 nucleotides matching TRBD2. Germline V gives CDR1 LNHDA, CDR2 SQIVND (reference sequence). J lost 8 bases, V lost 7 bases, and 13 bases had no gene match. The length of the CDR3 is 15 residues. CDR3 DNA: TGTGCCAGTACCGATCGGCCGGGAGGGTGGGATGAGCAGTTCTTC. It encodes CASTDRPGGWDEQFF.

The chain couples TRBV21-1 to TRBJ1-2. TRBV21-1 is termed a pseudogene. The CDR3 has 11 amino acids. CDR3 sequence (DNA): TGTGCCAGCAGGAGTAACTATGGCTACACCTTC. This encodes CASRSNYGYTF.

The rearrangement uses TRBV19 and TRBJ2-3; no definite D call. The germline V and J ends were trimmed by 3 bases and 1 base, with 5 bases remaining between them. The CDR3 length is 13 residues. Looked up from germline, CDR1 is LNHDA and CDR2 is SQIVND (reference sequence). CDR3 region: CASSIQGTDTQYF. DNA for the CDR3: TGTGCCAGTAGTATCCAGGGCACAGATACGCAGTATTTT.

This chain connects TRBV19 to TRBJ1-4; the D gene is possibly TRBD1 (6 bases). V was pared by 8 bases and J by 4 bases, with 14 bases between. CDR1 is LNHDA, CDR2 SQIVND, per germline (reference sequence). The CDR3 is made up of 14 amino acids. The CDR3: CASSRRTVNEKLFF. CDR3 DNA sequence: TGTGCCAGTTCGCGGCGGACAGTTAATGAAAAACTGTTTTTT.

The V call is TRBV28, the J call TRBJ1-1; D not resolved. The CDR3 loop spans 12 amino acids. CDR1 is MDHEN and CDR2 is SYDVKM in the germline V gene. V lost 1 base and J lost 6, with 6 bases in between. The CDR3 sequence is CASSLLVSEAFF. In DNA, the CDR3 is TGTGCCAGCAGTTTATTAGTGTCTGAAGCTTTCTTT.

The chain links TRBV2 to TRBJ2-3, with 7 bases aligning to TRBD1. Unmatched junction bases numbered 5, after V lost 5 bases and J lost 0 bases. Germline V lookup: CDR1 SNHLY, CDR2 FYNNEI. The CDR3 runs 15 residues. CDR3 amino acids: CASSPQGSSTDTQYF. CDR3 in DNA: TGTGCCAGCAGTCCACAGGGGAGTAGCACAGATACGCAGTATTTT. Based on the CDR3 plus reference TRBV2 and TRBJ2-3, the full variable domain is EPEVTQTPSHQVTQMGQEVILRCVPISNHLYFYWYRQILGQKVEFLVSFYNNEISEKSEIFDDQFSVERPDGSNFTLKIRSTKLEDSAMYFCASSPQGSSTDTQYFGPGTRLTVL.

This clone was seen a single time. The chain combines TRBV19 with TRBJ1-4; D ambiguous. CDR3 length: 15 residues. Between the trimmed V and J ends, which lost 7 bases and 0 bases, there was a span of 12 bases. Germline V lookup: CDR1 LNHDA, CDR2 SQIVND (reference sequence). CDR3 DNA sequence: TGTGCCAGTACCCGGCGGCCCGCAACTAATGAAAAACTGTTTTTT. Amino acid sequence: CASTRRPATNEKLFF.

V usage is TRBV19 and J usage is TRBJ2-7, with 12 bases fitting TRBD2. With V trimmed by 4 bases and J by 4 bases, 2 bases remained unmatched. This CDR3 has 14 residues. Germline V CDR1 and CDR2: LNHDA, SQIVND (reference sequence). CDR3 bases: TGTGCCAGTAGTAAACTAGCGGGAGGATACGAGCAGTACTTC. This gives the protein CASSKLAGGYEQYF.

The gene calls are TRBV10-1 and TRBJ2-7, with D maybe TRBD2 (6 bases). V lost 3 bases, J lost 4 bases, and 13 bases lay in between. Germline values: CDR1 WNHNN, CDR2 SYGVQD (reference sequence). This CDR3 spans 14 amino acids. In DNA form, the CDR3 reads TGCGCCAGCAGTGATAGCGGCAATTTATACGAGCAGTACTTC. Amino acids: CASSDSGNLYEQYF.